The rows below give T cell receptor beta chains drawn from one sample of a study of blood T cell repertoires in COVID-19. This table comes from immunoSEQ multiplex PCR, and its TCRdb copy is limited to in-frame clones, with some not included. The table includes 250,000 or so clones, 85% to 90% detected once. Sequenced input: peripheral blood. The receptors were gathered from a woman in her fifties or sixties with acute or convalescent COVID-19. Each CDR3 is given with its conserved first and last residue. The order of the fields is D gene, CDR3 length, clone size, V gene, J gene, CDR3 DNA, CDR3 protein. The D gene is left open where the match is weak. A row's size may be missing; if present it is once, few, many or a size class.

>TRBD1|13|NA|TRBV7-8|TRBJ2-7
TGTGCCAGCAGCCGGACAGGGAACTACGAGCAGTACTTC
CASSRTGNYEQYF
>NA|15|NA|TRBV3-1/TRBV3-2|TRBJ1-2
TGTGCCAGCAGCCAGAGAGACTACCTTAACTATGGCTACACCTTC
CASSQRDYLNYGYTF
>TRBD1|14|once|TRBV6-2/TRBV6-3|TRBJ2-3
TGTGCCAGCAGTGCGACAGGGACCCAGGATACGCAGTATTTT
CASSATGTQDTQYF
>NA|13|NA|TRBV7-3|TRBJ1-1
TGTGCCAGCAGGGACTCGGGGGGCACTGAAGCTTTCTTT
CASRDSGGTEAFF
>TRBD1|15|NA|TRBV19|TRBJ1-2
TGTGCCAGTAGTATAGAAAGGGGACAGGGGAAAGGCTACACCTTC
CASSIERGQGKGYTF
>TRBD1|15|NA|TRBV25-1|TRBJ1-1
TGTGCCAGCAGTGATCCGGGACAGGGGAACACTGAAGCTTTCTTT
CASSDPGQGNTEAFF
>NA|14|NA|TRBV5-1|TRBJ2-1
TGCGCCAGCCAATGGGGGGTGGGGTACAATGAGCAGTTCTTC
CASQWGVGYNEQFF
>NA|18|once|TRBV6-2/TRBV6-3|TRBJ2-2
TGTGCCAGCAGTTATGTGGCTAGCGATTATCTGAACACCGGGGAGCTGTTTTTT
CASSYVASDYLNTGELFF
>TRBD2|15|NA|TRBV9|TRBJ2-3
TGTGCCAGCAGCCCGAGGACTAGCGGCACAGATACGCAGTATTTT
CASSPRTSGTDTQYF
>TRBD1|15|NA|TRBV18|TRBJ2-2
TGTGCCAGCTCAAACAGGGGGCGGAACACCGGGGAGCTGTTTTTT
CASSNRGRNTGELFF
>TRBD2|15|NA|TRBV9|TRBJ2-1
TGTGCCAGCAGTTCCGGGACTAGCGGGATCAATGAGCAGTTCTTC
CASSSGTSGINEQFF
>TRBD1|15|NA|TRBV27|TRBJ1-5
TGTGCCAGCAGTTTCGGGACAGGGGGCGATCAGCCCCAGCATTTT
CASSFGTGGDQPQHF
>TRBD1|15|NA|TRBV18|TRBJ1-1
TGTGCCAGCTCACAGGGACAGGGAGGGTACACTGAAGCTTTCTTT
CASSQGQGGYTEAFF
>TRBD1|15|NA|TRBV5-8|TRBJ1-1
TGTGCCAGCAGCCCCAGGACAGGGGTATCCACTGAAGCTTTCTTT
CASSPRTGVSTEAFF
>NA|15|NA|TRBV4-2|TRBJ2-7
TGTGCCAGCAGCCAAGATAGGGGTCCCGCCTACGAGCAGTACTTC
CASSQDRGPAYEQYF
>TRBD2|15|NA|TRBV15|TRBJ2-1
TGTGCCACCAGCAGAGAACCTAGCGGGAGGGGTGAGCAGTTCTTC
CATSREPSGRGEQFF
>TRBD2|15|few|TRBV4-2|TRBJ2-7
TGTGCCAGCAGCCACCTTAGCGGGCCACCCTACGAGCAGTACTTC
CASSHLSGPPYEQYF
>NA|16|once|TRBV6-2/TRBV6-3|TRBJ1-5
TGTGCCAGCAGTTACCACCGACAGGATAGCAATCAGCCCCAGCATTTT
CASSYHRQDSNQPQHF
>TRBD1|16|NA|TRBV19|TRBJ2-7
TGTGCCAGTAGTGTCGAGGCCGGGACAGGGGCCTACGAGCAGTACTTC
CASSVEAGTGAYEQYF
>TRBD1|15|NA|TRBV18|TRBJ1-2
TGTGCCAGCTCACCATCATACAGGGGAAGTCCAGGCTACACCTTC
CASSPSYRGSPGYTF
>NA|16|NA|TRBV11-2|TRBJ2-7
TGTGCCAGCAGCTTAGTTCAGGCGGGATCACATTACGAGCAGTACTTC
CASSLVQAGSHYEQYF
>TRBD2|14|NA|TRBV10-3|TRBJ2-7
TGTGCCATCAGGGGGACTAGCGGATCCTACGAGCAGTACTTC
CAIRGTSGSYEQYF
>TRBD2|17|once|TRBV4-2|TRBJ2-1
TGTGCCAGCAGCCAAGTTACTAGCGGGAGTTGGTACAATGAGCAGTTCTTC
CASSQVTSGSWYNEQFF
>TRBD1|17|NA|TRBV18|TRBJ1-1
TGTGCCAGCTCACCGGGACAGTGGAAGTCAGCGAACACTGAAGCTTTCTTT
CASSPGQWKSANTEAFF
>TRBD2|16|NA|TRBV6-1|TRBJ2-3
TGTGCCAGCAGTGGCCTTAGCGGGGGGGCCACAGATACGCAGTATTTT
CASSGLSGGATDTQYF
>TRBD2|17|NA|TRBV18|TRBJ2-1
TGTGCCAGCTCATCCCTTCGACTAGCGGCCAACTACAATGAGCAGTTCTTC
CASSSLRLAANYNEQFF
>TRBD1|14|NA|TRBV5-1|TRBJ1-2
TGCGCCAGCAGCTTGGTGGCAGGGGGCCATGGCTACACCTTC
CASSLVAGGHGYTF
>NA|16|NA|TRBV6-2/TRBV6-3|TRBJ2-7
TGTGCCAGCAGTTACACCACAGGGAGGGTAGGTCCCGAGCAGTACTTC
CASSYTTGRVGPEQYF
>NA|15|NA|TRBV11-2|TRBJ1-4
TGTGCCAGCAGCTTAGAAACCCAGGGTGGTGAAAAACTGTTTTTT
CASSLETQGGEKLFF
>NA|13|NA|TRBV7-2|TRBJ1-1
TGTGCCAGCAGCCCAAGACAAAGCCATGAAGCTTTCTTT
CASSPRQSHEAFF
>NA|13|NA|TRBV7-9|TRBJ1-2
TGTGCCAGCAGCTTCGGGGGTGGCTATGGCTACACCTTC
CASSFGGGYGYTF
>NA|15|once|TRBV3-1/TRBV3-2|TRBJ1-6
TGTGCCAGCAGCCCCCCGGGGGACTATAATTCACCCCTCCACTTT
CASSPPGDYNSPLHF
>NA|14|NA|TRBV10-3|TRBJ1-5
TGTGCCATCAAAGGTGGCCAGGCCAATCAGCCCCAGCATTTT
CAIKGGQANQPQHF
>NA|15|NA|TRBV30|TRBJ1-4
TGTGCCTGGAGTGTCCTGCGCGCAACTAATGAAAAACTGTTTTTT
CAWSVLRATNEKLFF
>TRBD2|14|NA|TRBV6-5|TRBJ2-1
TGTGCCAGCAGTTACTCCGGGACTATTAATGAGCAGTTCTTC
CASSYSGTINEQFF
>NA|14|NA|TRBV6-5|TRBJ1-4
TGTGCCAGCAGTTACCAGGGTAGTAATGAAAAACTGTTTTTT
CASSYQGSNEKLFF
>TRBD2|15|NA|TRBV28|TRBJ2-2
TGTGCCAGCAGTTTACGTAGCGGGAGGGCCGGGGAGCTGTTTTTT
CASSLRSGRAGELFF
>NA|14|NA|TRBV7-2|TRBJ1-5
TGTGCCAGCAGCGTGGCTTTTAGCAATCAGCCCCAGCATTTT
CASSVAFSNQPQHF
>TRBD1|15|NA|TRBV6-5|TRBJ1-2
TGTGCCAGCAGGGGGTGGGGGACAGGGAGTACGGGCTACACCTTC
CASRGWGTGSTGYTF
>TRBD2|15|NA|TRBV6-2/TRBV6-3|TRBJ2-7
TGTGCCAGCAGCCGAATTGGGGCGGGGGGCAACGAGCAGTACTTC
CASSRIGAGGNEQYF
>NA|13|NA|TRBV19|TRBJ2-7
TGTGCCAGTAGTATTCAGGGATCCTACGAGCAGTACTTC
CASSIQGSYEQYF
>TRBD1|17|once|TRBV19|TRBJ1-5
TGTGCCAGTAGTATCTCGGCAGGGGGCAACAGCAATCAGCCCCAGCATTTT
CASSISAGGNSNQPQHF
>NA|14|NA|TRBV15|TRBJ1-1
TGTGCCACCGCAGCGGGGAGGGATAACACTGAAGCTTTCTTT
CATAAGRDNTEAFF
>TRBD2|16|few|TRBV7-6|TRBJ2-3
TGTGCCAGCAGCTTAGGGGCGGGGGGCCCCACAGATACGCAGTATTTT
CASSLGAGGPTDTQYF
>TRBD1|14|NA|TRBV7-2|TRBJ2-1
TGTGCCAGCAGCTTTCAGACAGGGGATAATGAGCAGTTCTTC
CASSFQTGDNEQFF
>NA|14|NA|TRBV9|TRBJ2-3
TGTGCCAGCAGCCTTCCAGGGTCGACAGATACGCAGTATTTT
CASSLPGSTDTQYF
>NA|14|once|TRBV9|TRBJ1-2
TGTGCCAGCAGCGTAGCTTGGCAGGATCGTGGCTACACCTTC
CASSVAWQDRGYTF
>NA|16|NA|TRBV28|TRBJ2-7
TGTGCCAGCAGTACAGGATGGCGGCTTCGCAGTTACGAGCAGTACTTC
CASSTGWRLRSYEQYF
>TRBD2|15|NA|TRBV28|TRBJ2-1
TGTGCCAGCAATAAGGGACTACCGCCTTACAATGAGCAGTTCTTC
CASNKGLPPYNEQFF
>NA|15|NA|TRBV2|TRBJ1-4
TGTGCCAGCAGTGACTATACAGGGATGGATGAAAAACTGTTTTTT
CASSDYTGMDEKLFF
>TRBD1|13|NA|TRBV30|TRBJ1-6
TGTGCCTGGACCGGCAGGGGGAATTCACCCCTCCACTTT
CAWTGRGNSPLHF
>TRBD2|15|NA|TRBV6-2/TRBV6-3|TRBJ2-7
TGTGCCAGCAGCCGCCTCGCGGGGGGCGGTTACGAGCAGTACTTC
CASSRLAGGGYEQYF
>TRBD2|15|once|TRBV25-1|TRBJ2-1
TGTGCCAGCAGCCCACTAGCGGGAGTGGGCAATGAGCAGTTCTTC
CASSPLAGVGNEQFF
>NA|18|NA|TRBV19|TRBJ1-1
TGTGCCAGTAGTATCTCGGTTCGGGGGGCCGGGCCTCATAGAGAGGCTTTCTTT
CASSISVRGAGPHREAFF
>TRBD2|16|NA|TRBV10-1|TRBJ2-2
TGCGCCAGCAGTTCAACCGGGACTACGAACACCGGGGAGCTGTTTTTT
CASSSTGTTNTGELFF
>TRBD1|14|few|TRBV27|TRBJ1-1
TGTGCCAGCAGTATACAGGGGAGGAACACTGAAGCTTTCTTT
CASSIQGRNTEAFF
>NA|14|NA|TRBV6-2/TRBV6-3|TRBJ2-3
TGTGCCAGCAGTTATAACTACCTCACAGATACGCAGTATTTT
CASSYNYLTDTQYF
>NA|13|NA|TRBV28|TRBJ2-1
TGTGCCAGCAGTTTCTCAGGGGAGAATGAGCAGTTCTTC
CASSFSGENEQFF
>TRBD1|13|NA|TRBV30|TRBJ1-1
TGTGCCTGGAGTCCTGACAGGGACACTGAAGCTTTCTTT
CAWSPDRDTEAFF
>NA|15|NA|TRBV15|TRBJ1-1
TGTGCCACCAGCAGCATAGGGGGGGGCCACACTGAAGCTTTCTTT
CATSSIGGGHTEAFF